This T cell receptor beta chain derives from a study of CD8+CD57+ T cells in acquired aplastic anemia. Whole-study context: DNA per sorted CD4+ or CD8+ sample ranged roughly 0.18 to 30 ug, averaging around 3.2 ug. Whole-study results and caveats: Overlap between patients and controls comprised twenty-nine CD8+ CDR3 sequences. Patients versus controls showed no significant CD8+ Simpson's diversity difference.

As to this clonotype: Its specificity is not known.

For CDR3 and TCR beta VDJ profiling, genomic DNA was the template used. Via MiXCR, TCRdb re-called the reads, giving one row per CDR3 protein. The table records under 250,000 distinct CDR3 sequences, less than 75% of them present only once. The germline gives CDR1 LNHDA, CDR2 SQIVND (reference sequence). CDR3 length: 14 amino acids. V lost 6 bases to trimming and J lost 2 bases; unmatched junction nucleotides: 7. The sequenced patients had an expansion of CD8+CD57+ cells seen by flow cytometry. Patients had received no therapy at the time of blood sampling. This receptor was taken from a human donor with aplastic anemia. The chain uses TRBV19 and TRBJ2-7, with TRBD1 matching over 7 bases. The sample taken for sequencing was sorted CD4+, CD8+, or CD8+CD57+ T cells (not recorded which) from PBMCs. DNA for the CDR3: TGTGCCAGTAGGATCAGACAGGGCGCCTACGAGCAGTACTTC. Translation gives CASRIRQGAYEQYF.